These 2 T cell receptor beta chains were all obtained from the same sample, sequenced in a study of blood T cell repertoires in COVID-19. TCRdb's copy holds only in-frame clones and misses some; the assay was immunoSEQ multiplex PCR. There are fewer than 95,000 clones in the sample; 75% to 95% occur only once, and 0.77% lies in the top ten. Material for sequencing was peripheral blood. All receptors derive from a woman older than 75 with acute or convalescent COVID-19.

As DNA, the CDR3 is TGCGCCAGCAGCCAAGCTCTGGGAGTACAAATTCAGCCCCAGCATTTT. Its translation is CASSQALGVQIQPQHF. The rearrangement joins TRBV4-3 to TRBJ1-5; D gene ambiguous. This CDR3 is 16 amino acids long. CDR1 and CDR2 from the germline V gene are LGHNA and YSLEER. Trimming left V 1 base short and J 6 bases short, with 16 bases between.

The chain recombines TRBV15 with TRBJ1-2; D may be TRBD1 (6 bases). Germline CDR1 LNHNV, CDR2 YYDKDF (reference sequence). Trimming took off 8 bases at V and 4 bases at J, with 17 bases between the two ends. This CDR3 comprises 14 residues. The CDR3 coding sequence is TGTGCCACCGAACCAGGACAGAGGGGCTATGGCTACACCTTC. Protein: CATEPGQRGYGYTF.